The rows below give T cell receptor beta chains drawn from one sample of a study of T cell responses to AZD1222 COVID-19 vaccine. The assay was immunoSEQ multiplex PCR, and TCRdb's table has in-frame clones only and misses some. Of fewer than 250,000 clones in the sample, around 92% are singletons; the top ten hold 1% to 1.5%. The sequenced sample was peripheral blood, obtained on day 0 of AZD1222 vaccination. All receptors come from an adult in good health. Both conserved end residues are part of each CDR3. A D gene is named only where the DNA matches it firmly. Clone size is stated in some rows and not others, as once, few, many or a class when expanded.

-	TRBJ1-1	TRBD1	TRBV18	TGTGCCAGCTCCCTGGGACAGGGGGCGCGGGGCACTGAAGCTTTCTTT	CASSLGQGARGTEAFF
-	TRBJ1-2	-	TRBV24-1	TGTGCCACCAGTGATGCAGACAGCTTCTATGGCTACACCTTC	CATSDADSFYGYTF
-	TRBJ2-1	-	TRBV29-1	TGCAGCGTTACAGGTAACAATGAGCAGTTCTTC	CSVTGNNEQFF
-	TRBJ1-2	TRBD1	TRBV6-5	TGTGCCAGCAGTTATGGGCAGGGGGCGGAAGGCTACACCTTC	CASSYGQGAEGYTF
few	TRBJ1-2	-	TRBV10-3	TGTGCCATCAGTAACAGGGCTTTTAACTATGGCTACACCTTC	CAISNRAFNYGYTF
-	TRBJ2-7	-	TRBV4-3	TGCGCCAGCAGCCAAGATTTGGCCGACGAAGGGGGGTCACCCTACGAGCAGTACTTC	CASSQDLADEGGSPYEQYF
-	TRBJ1-2	-	TRBV12-3/TRBV12-4	TGTGCCAGCAGTTTAGGCACCTATGGCTACACCTTC	CASSLGTYGYTF
-	TRBJ1-1	-	TRBV10-1	TGCGCCAGCAGTGAGTTGGGGGTCGGAGCTTTCTTT	CASSELGVGAFF
-	TRBJ1-2	-	TRBV6-2/TRBV6-3	TGTGCCAGCAGTTATTGGGACTCCAGGACCTATGGCTACACCTTC	CASSYWDSRTYGYTF
-	TRBJ1-2	TRBD1	TRBV13	TGTGCCAGCACCCGGACAGGGGGCTACGGCTACACCTTC	CASTRTGGYGYTF
-	TRBJ1-1	-	TRBV30	TGTGCCTGGAGCCCTACGTTTGACAGGACTAACACTGAAGCTTTCTTT	CAWSPTFDRTNTEAFF
-	TRBJ2-1	-	TRBV3-1/TRBV3-2	TGTGCCAGCAGCCATGCCTCGGAGGGGCTCGCCTACAATGAGCAGTTCTTC	CASSHASEGLAYNEQFF
once	TRBJ1-5	TRBD1	TRBV18	TGTGCCAGCTCGCCTGGGACAGGGCGAGTTAGTCAGCCCCAGCATTTT	CASSPGTGRVSQPQHF
once	TRBJ2-1	TRBD2	TRBV5-4	TGTGCCAGCAGCCACTCTAGCGGGGGGCCGTTCAATGAGCAGTTCTTC	CASSHSSGGPFNEQFF
-	TRBJ1-1	-	TRBV2	TGTGCCAGCAGTACGGGACACACTGAAGCTTTCTTT	CASSTGHTEAFF
-	TRBJ1-4	-	TRBV5-1	TGCGCCAGCAGCATTGGCAGTCAACTAAATGAAAAACTGTTTTTT	CASSIGSQLNEKLFF
-	TRBJ2-3	-	TRBV5-1	TGCGCCAGCAGCTGGCCGGGCGCGGGGGCCAGCACAGATACGCAGTATTTT	CASSWPGAGASTDTQYF
-	TRBJ1-1	TRBD1	TRBV7-9	TGTGCCAGCAGCGCCGGACAGGGGGGTAGCACTGAAGCTTTCTTT	CASSAGQGGSTEAFF
few	TRBJ1-5	TRBD1	TRBV7-9	TGTGCCAGCAGCCAACAGGGGTCCATCAATCAGCCCCAGCATTTT	CASSQQGSINQPQHF
-	TRBJ1-2	-	TRBV3-1/TRBV3-2	TGTGCCAGCAGCCAACCAGATCCTGCTCGTGGAGGCTACACCTTC	CASSQPDPARGGYTF
-	TRBJ1-1	-	TRBV7-9	TGTGCCAGCAGCTTAGGAGAGTACAGGGCCAACACTGAAGCTTTCTTT	CASSLGEYRANTEAFF
-	TRBJ1-1	-	TRBV6-5	TGTGCCAGCAGTTACCCCCGTGGGGGGCTGAACACTGAAGCTTTCTTT	CASSYPRGGLNTEAFF
-	TRBJ1-1	-	TRBV3-1/TRBV3-2	TGTGCCAGCAGCCTAGACCTCCCGGGGGGCACTGAAGCTTTCTTT	CASSLDLPGGTEAFF
-	TRBJ1-3	-	TRBV6-1	TGTGCCAGCAGTGAAATCGGGGGGCAAAGCTCTGGAAACACCATATATTTT	CASSEIGGQSSGNTIYF
-	TRBJ1-5	-	TRBV11-3	TGTGCCAGCAGCTTACATAGCAATCAGCCCCAGCATTTT	CASSLHSNQPQHF
-	TRBJ2-5	-	TRBV27	TGTGCCAGCAGTTTTGTGGGGGCCCAAGAGACCCAGTACTTC	CASSFVGAQETQYF
few	TRBJ2-5	-	TRBV20-1	TGCAGTGCTAGCTTAGAGACCCAGTACTTC	CSASLETQYF
-	TRBJ2-5	-	TRBV12-3/TRBV12-4	TGTGCCAGCAGTTTACCTGGCCGGGAGACCCAGTACTTC	CASSLPGRETQYF
-	TRBJ1-5	TRBD1	TRBV2	TGTGCCAGCAGTCAGGACAGGGCCAATCAGCCCCAGCATTTT	CASSQDRANQPQHF
-	TRBJ2-1	TRBD2	TRBV27	TGTGCCAGCATTAGCGGGGTTGAGCAGTTCTTC	CASISGVEQFF
-	TRBJ2-5	-	TRBV18	TGTGCCAGCTCACCCCGTGACAAAGAGACCCAGTACTTC	CASSPRDKETQYF
-	TRBJ2-1	-	TRBV6-5	TGTGCCAGCAGTCCCCTGGAGGGGGCTGCCAATGAGCAGTTCTTC	CASSPLEGAANEQFF
-	TRBJ1-1	-	TRBV7-2	TGTGCCAGCAGCACTCAGGGTAGCACTGAAGCTTTCTTT	CASSTQGSTEAFF
-	TRBJ1-1	-	TRBV3-1/TRBV3-2	TGTGCCAGCAGCCAAGATAATGAGGCTGAAGCTTTCTTT	CASSQDNEAEAFF
-	TRBJ2-1	-	TRBV5-1	TGCGCCAGCAGCTTGCCGCAGGCCTCGTACAATGAGCAGTTCTTC	CASSLPQASYNEQFF
-	TRBJ2-1	-	TRBV7-6	TGTGCCAGCAGCTCACTACCCGGGACTCTAGGGGATGAGCAGTTCTTC	CASSSLPGTLGDEQFF
-	TRBJ1-6	TRBD1	TRBV9	TGTGCCAGCAGCGCCCGGACAGGGGGCCGGTCACCCCTCCACTTT	CASSARTGGRSPLHF
-	TRBJ1-1	TRBD1	TRBV28	TGTGCCAGCAGTTTATGGGGGGGACAGGGGAGGAGCACTGAAGCTTTCTTT	CASSLWGGQGRSTEAFF
-	TRBJ2-5	TRBD2	TRBV4-2	TGTGCCAGCAGCTTGACTAGCGGGGCCCCGGAGACCCAGTACTTC	CASSLTSGAPETQYF
-	TRBJ2-1	-	TRBV11-2	TGTGCCAGCAGCTTAGGAGCGTGGGGCGGTGAGCAGTTCTTC	CASSLGAWGGEQFF
-	TRBJ1-3	-	TRBV6-2/TRBV6-3	TGTGCCAGCAGCCCAAAGGCCAACACCATATATTTT	CASSPKANTIYF
-	TRBJ2-2	TRBD2	TRBV7-2	TGTGCCAGCAGCTTTACTAGCGGTGACACCGGGGAGCTGTTTTTT	CASSFTSGDTGELFF
-	TRBJ2-1	TRBD1	TRBV25-1	TGTGCCAGCAGTGATTCGACAGGGGGCATCTACAATGAGCAGTTCTTC	CASSDSTGGIYNEQFF
-	TRBJ2-2	-	TRBV4-1	TGCGCCAGCAGCCAAGATGGAAGGGGCGGAGGCGGGGAGCTGTTTTTT	CASSQDGRGGGGELFF